The 20 T cell receptor beta chains below come from one sample, sequenced in a study of blood T cell repertoires in COVID-19. Using immunoSEQ multiplex PCR, the repertoire was profiled, and TCRdb retains in-frame clones only, with some absent. Of a few hundred thousand clones listed, roughly 87% are singletons. The sequenced sample was PBMCs or T cells enriched from blood (not recorded which). These receptors were obtained from a woman in her late teens or twenties who had recovered from COVID-19.

The chain joins TRBV7-2 to TRBJ1-6; 9 bases align to TRBD1. The CDR3 runs to 17 residues. Germline CDR1 and CDR2: SGHTA and FQGNSA. After removal of 7 bases from V and 10 bases from J, the junction contained 17 bases not matched to a gene. CDR3 bases: TGTGCCAGCAACGCCCAGAGGGGTGGGACAGGGTACTCACCCCTCCACTTT. Translating it yields CASNAQRGGTGYSPLHF.

The chain is built from TRBV5-6 and TRBJ1-4; D is undetermined. Germline CDR1 and CDR2: SGHDT and YYEEEE. V was cut by 0 bases and J by 7 bases, with 13 bases left in between. The CDR3 spans 15 residues. Here the CDR3 reads CASSLVRGGSEKLFF. The CDR3 DNA is TGTGCCAGCAGCTTGGTTCGGGGAGGGAGTGAAAAACTGTTTTTT.

This clone appeared a few times. The genes are TRBV19 and TRBJ2-7; possibly TRBD2 for D (5 bases). Trimming left V 4 bases short and J 4 bases short, with 14 bases between. This CDR3 spans 14 amino acids. The germline V gene has CDR1 LNHDA and CDR2 SQIVND (reference sequence). DNA for the CDR3: TGTGCCAGTAGTACCCGAGGAGGCGTTTACGAGCAGTACTTC. Amino acids: CASSTRGGVYEQYF.

V is TRBV11-2 and J is TRBJ2-1; 12 bases line up with TRBD2. CDR1 is SGHAT, CDR2 FQNNGV, per germline. This CDR3 spans 16 amino acids. Trimming cost V 3 bases and J 7 bases; bases outside gene matches: 7. CDR3 protein: CASSFDRTSGVNEQFF. CDR3 DNA: TGTGCCAGCAGCTTTGACCGGACTAGCGGGGTTAATGAGCAGTTCTTC.

This sequence joins TRBV19 and TRBJ2-5, with TRBD2 as a possible D gene (5 bases). The germline V gene encodes CDR1 LNHDA and CDR2 SQIVND (reference sequence). The length of the CDR3 is 16 residues. Trimming removed 5 bases from V and 3 bases from J, with 19 bases in between. In DNA, the CDR3 is TGTGCCAGTAGTGTCGGCGCGGAGGTGGGCGAAGAGACCCAGTACTTC. It codes for CASSVGAEVGEETQYF.

The V gene is TRBV30, the J gene TRBJ2-1; no definite D call. The V and J ends lost 0 bases and 10 bases respectively, with 4 bases between them. Germline V CDR1 and CDR2: GTSNPN, SVGIG (reference sequence). CDR3 length: 10 residues. The CDR3 here is CAWSVREQFF. In DNA form, the CDR3 reads TGTGCCTGGAGTGTCAGGGAGCAGTTCTTC.

Note on this clone: The junction shows a germline mismatch at one end, possibly a read error. The genes are TRBV5-6 and TRBJ2-7; D might be TRBD2 (6 bases). From germline, CDR1 is SGHDT and CDR2 YYEEEE. The CDR3 covers 15 residues. This chain's CDR3 is CASSKKTSPYYGQYF. The CDR3 nucleotides are TGTGCCAGCAGCAAAAAGACTAGTCCCTACTACGGGCAGTACTTC. Looking up the rest from reference TRBV5-6 and TRBJ2-7 gives the full variable domain: DAGVTQSPTHLIKTRGQQVTLRCSPKSGHDTVSWYQQALGQGPQFIFQYYEEEERQRGNFPDRFSGHQFPNYSSELNVNALLLGDSALYLCASSKKTSPYYGQYFGPGTRLTVT.

Worth noting for this clone: The same CDR3 is also encoded by other DNA sequences in this sample. The chain links TRBV7-9 to TRBJ2-5, with D unresolved. V was trimmed by 0 bases and J by 5 bases, leaving 4 bases between them. Germline V gives CDR1 SEHNR, CDR2 FQNEAQ (reference sequence). The length of the CDR3 is 12 residues. The CDR3 loop is CASSLARETQYF. CDR3 coding DNA: TGTGCCAGCAGCTTAGCGAGGGAGACCCAGTACTTC.

J is TRBJ2-2 and V is TRBV27; TRBD1 agrees at 7 bases. The V and J ends lost 6 bases and 1 base, in that order; junction bases with no gene match: 5. The CDR3 spans 15 residues. Germline V gene sequence: CDR1 MNHEY, CDR2 SMNVEV (reference sequence). The DNA of the CDR3 is TGTGCCAGCAGAGCCGGGACAGTGAACACCGGGGAGCTGTTTTTT. Residues: CASRAGTVNTGELFF.

The V gene is TRBV7-2, the J gene TRBJ2-5; D gene ambiguous. This CDR3 has 15 amino acids. V was clipped by 5 bases and J by 1 base, with 14 bases between them. CDR1 and CDR2 (germline): SGHTA, FQGNSA. CDR3 in amino acids: CASSPKVRLQETQYF. The CDR3 DNA reads as TGTGCCAGCAGCCCCAAGGTGCGGCTCCAAGAGACCCAGTACTTC.

The DNA for the CDR3 is TGTGCCAGCAGCTTAGTGACCAGGGAGCGGGGGTACAATGAGCAGTTCTTC. This gives the protein CASSLVTRERGYNEQFF. The chain is built from TRBV7-4 and TRBJ2-1; 8 bases are shared with TRBD2. The CDR3 consists of 17 residues. Germline V gene data show CDR1 as SGHVT and CDR2 as SQSDAQ. The J segment lost 4 bases and the V segment lost 1 base, leaving 9 bases of the junction unmatched.

The chain joins TRBV4-3 to TRBJ2-2, with 8 bases fitting TRBD1. The CDR3 covers 20 residues. Germline V gives CDR1 LGHNA, CDR2 YSLEER. The V gene end was trimmed by 1 base and the J gene end by 6 bases; junction bases not matched to a gene: 19. The CDR3 DNA sequence: TGCGCCAGCAGCCAAGCGCCGGGATACGGATTGACAGGGGTCCCCGGGGAGCTGTTTTTT. Translation gives CASSQAPGYGLTGVPGELFF.

The V call is TRBV6-7, the J call TRBJ1-3; TRBD1 matches at 7 bases. TRBV6-7 is an ORF, and what it does is uncertain. The CDR3 loop spans 14 amino acids. The trim removed 7 bases at V and 1 base at J, leaving 4 bases unmatched. CDR3 loop: CASTGGRSGNTIYF. The CDR3 DNA reads TGTGCCAGCACAGGGGGGCGGTCTGGAAACACCATATATTTT.

The chain is built from TRBV19 and TRBJ1-1, with unresolved D. The germline V and J ends were trimmed by 2 bases and 4 bases, with 20 bases remaining between them. The CDR3 sequence is 17 residues long. Looked up from germline, CDR1 is LNHDA and CDR2 is SQIVND (reference sequence). The CDR3 loop is CASSIQLQSGISTEAFF. The CDR3 region has the DNA TGTGCCAGTAGTATACAGTTACAGAGTGGTATTAGCACTGAAGCTTTCTTT.

The chain joins TRBV20-1 to TRBJ1-2; tentative D call: TRBD1 (6 bases). The V end was cut by 3 bases, the J end by 4 bases, with 15 bases between. Germline assignment: CDR1 DFQATT and CDR2 SNEGSKA (reference sequence). CDR3 size: 14 residues. CDR3: CSASRGDRPYGYTF. For the CDR3, the DNA is TGCAGTGCTAGTCGCGGAGACAGGCCCTATGGCTACACCTTC.

The chain joins TRBV28 to TRBJ2-1, with TRBD2 matching over 8 bases. Trimming cost V 2 bases and J 10 bases; bases outside gene matches: 16. Germline CDR1 reads MDHEN; CDR2 reads SYDVKM. This CDR3 region has 17 residues. The DNA for the CDR3 is TGTGCCAGCAGTTTAGGCGGGAGGTCTGCACGGATACGGGAGCAGTTCTTC. This sequence encodes CASSLGGRSARIREQFF.

The chain recombines TRBV28 with TRBJ2-1; 13 bases are a match to TRBD2. Germline V gene sequence: CDR1 MDHEN, CDR2 SYDVKM. This CDR3 is 16 amino acids long. The J segment lost 8 bases and the V segment lost 6 bases, leaving 10 bases of the junction unmatched. The CDR3 nucleotides are TGTGCCAGCAGCCAGAGGACTAGCGGGAGTATCTATGAGCAGTTCTTC. It encodes CASSQRTSGSIYEQFF.

This clone was recorded only once. V usage is TRBV2 and J usage is TRBJ2-3, with 8 bases fitting TRBD1. Germline trimming cut 8 bases from V and 0 bases from J; bases unmatched to any gene: 4. Germline-derived CDR1 and CDR2 are SNHLY and FYNNEI. The CDR3 has 14 amino acids. CDR3 nucleotide sequence: TGTGCCAGCGCACGGGACAGGAGCACAGATACGCAGTATTTT. It yields the protein CASARDRSTDTQYF.

This chain connects TRBV3-1 (or the pseudogene TRBV3-2) to TRBJ1-4, with D unresolved. V lost 0 bases and J 3 bases, leaving 11 bases between the germline ends. The CDR3 is 16 amino acids. Germline CDR1 is LGHDT and CDR2 is YNNKEL (reference sequence). The CDR3 region is CASSQDLRVANEKLFF. DNA for the CDR3: TGTGCCAGCAGCCAAGATCTGAGGGTGGCTAATGAAAAACTGTTTTTT.

The chain is built from TRBV7-8 and TRBJ2-3, with unresolved D. Germline V CDR1 and CDR2: SGHVS, FQNEAQ. The CDR3 totals 13 residues. Trimming removed 0 bases at V and 3 bases at J, with 4 bases between. The CDR3, as DNA: TGTGCCAGCAGCTTAGCGAGGACAGATACGCAGTATTTT. Encoded protein: CASSLARTDTQYF.